This T cell receptor (beta chain) derives from a study of cytomegalovirus exposure and HLA in healthy donors. Looking at the study overall: Findings of an earlier analysis included more than 90 million unique TCR beta sequences from roughly 190 million T cells.

PCR primers comprised 60 Vbeta and 13 Jbeta primers. The method was immunoSEQ multiplex PCR; TCRdb's version includes in-frame clones alone and lacks a portion of them. The table records 150,000 to 200,000 clones, roughly 82% of them present only once. CDR1 and CDR2 (germline): SNHLY, FYNNEI. The CDR3 has 14 residues. Sequenced material: PBMCs. The chain links TRBV2 to TRBJ2-2; maybe TRBD1 (6 bases). The source of this sequence is a man aged 45-60 years in good health and CMV-seropositive. The CDR3 reads CAVLGGAQGGELFF. The CDR3 coding sequence is TGTGCTGTATTAGGGGGAGCGCAGGGCGGGGAGCTGTTTTTT.